This entry lists 16 T cell receptor beta chains sequenced from one sample in a study of blood T cell repertoires in COVID-19 (TCRdb year 2020). The library was produced with the immunoSEQ multiplex PCR assay. In its TCRdb copy, this immuneACCESS table keeps in-frame sequences only and misses some clones. Where compared with another copy, unresolved V genes explain less than half of these, and the others have no known cause. Here the sample has approximately 280,000 clones; roughly 80% occur a single time. Less than 5.5% of the sample comes from the top ten. Source material: PBMCs or T cells enriched from blood (not recorded which). The receptors shown here come from a man between 40 and 49 years old who had been exposed to COVID-19.

This rearrangement joins TRBV5-4 to TRBJ2-2, with a possible D match to TRBD2 (5 bases). Germline loops: CDR1 SGHNT, CDR2 YYREEE (reference sequence). This CDR3 has 17 amino acids. V lost 5 bases to trimming and J lost 4 bases, with 21 bases between them. This CDR3 is CASSPTKLGLVTGELFF. The CDR3 nucleotides are TGTGCCAGCAGTCCAACCAAACTAGGTCTTGTCACCGGGGAGCTGTTTTTT.

This chain uses TRBV9 with TRBJ2-7, with D tentatively TRBD2 (5 bases). This CDR3 contains 16 residues. Germline values: CDR1 SGDLS, CDR2 YYNGEE. Trimming cost V 0 bases and J 6 bases, with 19 bases left between them. CDR3 sequence (DNA): TGTGCCAGCAGCGTAGATACGGCGGGCCTTTACTCCGAGCAGTACTTC. This gives the protein CASSVDTAGLYSEQYF.

The chain is built from TRBV5-1 and TRBJ1-1; TRBD1 matches at 8 bases. CDR1 and CDR2 (germline): SGHRS, YFSETQ. CDR3 length: 13 residues. The V gene end was trimmed by 5 bases and the J gene end by 3 bases; junction bases not matched to a gene: 3. The CDR3 DNA is TGCGCCAGCAGACCGACAGGGGACACTGAAGCTTTCTTT. Encoded protein: CASRPTGDTEAFF.

This chain connects TRBV5-5 to TRBJ2-1; weak D call: TRBD1 (6 bases). The CDR3 is 13 residues long. Trimming took 5 bases from V and 9 from J, leaving 15 bases between them. Per germline, CDR1 SGHKS and CDR2 YYEKEE (reference sequence). This chain's CDR3 is CASSWYQGSEQFF. As DNA, the CDR3 is TGTGCCAGCAGTTGGTACCAGGGGAGTGAGCAGTTCTTC.

The gene calls are TRBV5-1 and TRBJ2-7; 10 bases match TRBD2. This CDR3 comprises 17 residues. The germline gives CDR1 SGHRS, CDR2 YFSETQ. The ends lost 1 base at V and 2 bases at J; junction bases unmatched: 9. The CDR3 protein is CASSLLAGAQSTYEQYF. CDR3 sequence (DNA): TGCGCCAGCAGCTTGCTAGCGGGGGCCCAATCAACCTACGAGCAGTACTTC.

CDR3 region: CASSGEYGDTQYF. CDR3 coding DNA: TGTGCCAGCTCCGGGGAATACGGGGATACGCAGTATTTT. The chain carries TRBV6-4 and TRBJ2-3, with TRBD2 as a possible D gene (5 bases). Trimming shortened V by 8 bases and J by 6 bases, and 15 bases separated the two germline ends. From germline, CDR1 is MRHNA and CDR2 SNTAGT. CDR3 length: 13 residues.

This clone was seen only once. The gene calls are TRBV9 and TRBJ2-1, with D unresolved. The CDR3 length is 11 residues. V was shortened by 4 bases and J by 5 bases, with 4 bases between the two germline ends. CDR1 SGDLS and CDR2 YYNGEE come from the germline V gene. The CDR3 loop reads CASSINNEQFF. The DNA for the CDR3 is TGTGCCAGCAGCATAAACAATGAGCAGTTCTTC.

This clone was counted a few times. V and J are TRBV11-3 and TRBJ1-1; D not certain. Germline lookup yields CDR1 SGHNT and CDR2 YENEEA. The CDR3 spans 12 residues. Trimming left V 0 bases short and J 5 bases short, with 4 bases between. CDR3 sequence: CASSLDTTEAFF. The CDR3 coding sequence is TGTGCCAGCAGCTTAGACACAACTGAAGCTTTCTTT.

The chain links TRBV2 to TRBJ1-6; the D gene is possibly TRBD1 (6 bases). Trimming stripped 6 bases from V and 7 bases from J, with 13 bases between. In germline, CDR1 is SNHLY, CDR2 FYNNEI. The CDR3 is 14 amino acids. The CDR3 sequence is CASRAGQKNSPLHF. CDR3 bases: TGTGCCAGCAGAGCCGGACAGAAAAATTCACCCCTCCACTTT.

The rearrangement links TRBV7-2 to TRBJ2-1; 11 bases match TRBD2. J gave up 6 bases and V 0 bases, and 1 base lay outside the gene matches. Germline assignment: CDR1 SGHTA and CDR2 FQGNSA. The CDR3 covers 15 residues. CDR3 sequence (DNA): TGTGCCAGCAGCTTAGCGGGGACTAGCGGCAATGAGCAGTTCTTC. It yields the protein CASSLAGTSGNEQFF.

The chain employs TRBV28 and TRBJ2-7, with 13 nucleotides matching TRBD2. The length of the CDR3 is 17 residues. V gave up 4 bases and J gave up 1 base; unmatched junction bases: 7. The germline gives CDR1 MDHEN, CDR2 SYDVKM. CDR3 protein: CASSSGRTSGSSYEQYF. The CDR3 bases are TGTGCCAGCAGTTCCGGCCGGACTAGCGGGAGTTCCTACGAGCAGTACTTC. The full variable domain, with the rest looked up from reference TRBV28 and TRBJ2-7, is DVKVTQSSRYLVKRTGEKVFLECVQDMDHENMFWYRQDPGLGLRLIYFSYDVKMKEKGDIPEGYSVSREKKERFSLILESASTNQTSMYLCASSSGRTSGSSYEQYFGPGTRLTVT.

Here the CDR3 DNA reads TGCGCCAGCAGCGATAGCGGGAACTCCTACGAGCAGTACTTC. Protein sequence: CASSDSGNSYEQYF. The rearrangement joins TRBV5-1 to TRBJ2-7, with TRBD2 matching over 8 bases. Per germline, CDR1 SGHRS and CDR2 YFSETQ. Losses at the gene ends were 4 bases for V and 0 bases for J; bases not matched to a gene: 3. The CDR3 is 14 amino acids.

The chain has TRBV5-4 and TRBJ2-5; TRBD1 agrees at 10 bases. The CDR3 has 14 residues. The germline V gene encodes CDR1 SGHNT and CDR2 YYREEE (reference sequence). After removal of 3 bases from V and 4 bases from J, the junction contained 3 bases not matched to a gene. CDR3 loop: CASSWTGGGETQYF. Written as DNA, the CDR3 is TGTGCCAGCAGCTGGACAGGGGGAGGAGAGACCCAGTACTTC. Using reference TRBV5-4 and TRBJ2-5 for the parts outside the CDR3, the full variable domain is ETGVTQSPTHLIKTRGQQVTLRCSSQSGHNTVSWYQQALGQGPQFIFQYYREEENGRGNFPPRFSGLQFPNYSSELNVNALELDDSALYLCASSWTGGGETQYFGPGTRLLVL.

The chain uses TRBV24-1 and TRBJ2-2, with D maybe TRBD1 (5 bases). V was trimmed by 12 bases and J by 1 base, leaving 11 bases between them. This CDR3 comprises 13 residues. Germline CDR1 is KGHDR and CDR2 is SFDVKD. The CDR3 loop is CASSTGNTGELFF. The CDR3, as DNA: TGTGCCTCAAGTACAGGGAACACCGGGGAGCTGTTTTTT.

The V call is TRBV18, the J call TRBJ1-5; 7 nucleotides agree with TRBD1. CDR3 length: 17 amino acids. CDR1 and CDR2 from the germline V gene are KGHSH and LQKENI. Germline trimming cut 3 bases from V and 1 base from J; bases unmatched to any gene: 9. CDR3 in amino acids: CASSPLPGTESNQPQHF. DNA for the CDR3: TGTGCCAGCTCACCGCTCCCCGGGACAGAAAGCAATCAGCCCCAGCATTTT.

The chain employs TRBV6-5 and TRBJ1-1; tentative D call: TRBD1 (5 bases). CDR3 size: 15 residues. V lost 2 bases and J lost 0, with 10 bases in between. Germline-derived CDR1 and CDR2 are MNHEY and SVGAGI. The CDR3 sequence is CASSYGRGLNTEAFF. Here the CDR3 DNA reads TGTGCCAGCAGTTACGGGAGGGGTTTGAACACTGAAGCTTTCTTT.